The clone carrying this TCR beta chain has ten or more counts. These data belong to a study of T-cell reconstitution after alpha-beta-depleted transplantation in children. During its preparation, the TCRbeta library received unique molecular identifiers. TCRdb re-called the PCR reads through MiXCR, storing one row per CDR3 protein. The sample holds around 250,000 distinct CDR3 sequences; about a quarter are singletons and the top ten take roughly 2.5%. The sample was PBMCs, taken before TCRalphabeta/CD19-depleted stem cell transplant. The source of this sequence is a girl aged 2 to 9 with Fanconi anemia, due to receive a stem cell transplant.

The CDR3 spells CSVVPRLANSEQFF. In DNA form, the CDR3 reads TGCAGCGTTGTCCCCCGACTAGCGAACAGTGAGCAGTTCTTC. The J gene is TRBJ2-1, the V gene TRBV29-1; 8 bases agree with TRBD2. Germline-derived CDR1 and CDR2 are SQVTM and ANQGSEA. V gave up 4 bases and J gave up 9 bases; unmatched junction bases: 11. CDR3 size: 14 residues.